This is a list of T cell receptor beta chains from one sample in a study of shared clonotypes between healthy human individuals. Profiling relied on immunoSEQ multiplex PCR, and the TCRdb table lists in-frame clones only, not all of them. Among roughly 600,000 clones listed, roughly 98% were seen once. Input material: naive CD8+ T cells sorted from blood. The receptors here all came from a man under 40 in good health. Each CDR3 is given with its conserved first and last residue. Each record gives: D gene, J gene, clone size, V gene, CDR3 DNA, CDR3 protein. D genes are given only for firm matches. The listing skips clone size in some rows; elsewhere it reads once, few, many or a size class.

TRBD1,TRBJ1-2,-,TRBV4-1,TGCGCCAGCAGCCAAGATACAGGGGGGGTTCTCTATGGCTACACCTTC,CASSQDTGGVLYGYTF
-,TRBJ2-1,-,TRBV2,TGTGCCAGCAGAATTAGCGGAGGGAATGAGCAGTTCTTC,CASRISGGNEQFF
TRBD2,TRBJ2-3,-,TRBV6-5,TGTGCCAGCAGCACCCTAGCGGGAGGCTGGGATACGCAGTATTTT,CASSTLAGGWDTQYF
-,TRBJ2-5,-,TRBV5-1,TGCGCCAGCAGCTCATATATGACACATCAAGAGACCCAGTACTTC,CASSSYMTHQETQYF
TRBD2,TRBJ2-3,-,TRBV5-4,TGTGCCAGCAGCTCCCAGCATACTAGCGGGAGGGTGGTCGATACGCAGTATTTT,CASSSQHTSGRVVDTQYF
-,TRBJ2-1,-,TRBV7-9,TGTGCCAGCAGTCCCGGACAGTCCTACAATGAGCAGTTCTTC,CASSPGQSYNEQFF
-,TRBJ2-1,-,TRBV6-5,TGTGCCAGCAGCCCGGACTTCTCTTTGCACAATGAGCAGTTCTTC,CASSPDFSLHNEQFF
TRBD2,TRBJ2-7,-,TRBV2,TGTGCCAACCCAGGACTAGCGAATACCTACGAGCAGTACTTC,CANPGLANTYEQYF
-,TRBJ2-5,-,TRBV28,TGTGCCAGCAGTTTAGGGACACTAGAGACCCAGTACTTC,CASSLGTLETQYF
TRBD1,TRBJ2-5,-,TRBV27,TGTGCCAGCAGTGTCCGGGACAGGTGGGGGGAGACCCAGTACTTC,CASSVRDRWGETQYF
TRBD2,TRBJ2-3,-,TRBV11-2,TGTGCCAGCACCTTACTAGCGGGAGCAAGCACAGATACGCAGTATTTT,CASTLLAGASTDTQYF
TRBD1,TRBJ2-7,few,TRBV13,TGTGCCAGCAGCCCCCGGGACAGGCCTTCCTACGAGCAGTACTTC,CASSPRDRPSYEQYF
TRBD2,TRBJ2-3,-,TRBV25-1,TGTGCCAGCAGTGAATCAATGCGGGAGCGGTCAGATACGCAGTATTTT,CASSESMRERSDTQYF
-,TRBJ2-7,-,TRBV7-8,TGTGCCAGCAGCTTAGCTACCTACGAGCAGTACTTC,CASSLATYEQYF
-,TRBJ2-7,-,TRBV28,TGTGCCAGCAGTTTATACCGGGTAGCGGAGCAGTACTTC,CASSLYRVAEQYF
-,TRBJ2-7,-,TRBV15,TGTGCCACCAGCAGAGATGGGGGGCGTTACGAGCAGTACTTC,CATSRDGGRYEQYF
-,TRBJ2-7,once,TRBV27,TGTGCCAGCAGTTTACAGGGACGTAACGAGCAGTACTTC,CASSLQGRNEQYF
TRBD2,TRBJ2-5,-,TRBV7-9,TGTGCCAGCAGCACTAGCGGAGGGGGGCGGGAGACCCAGTACTTC,CASSTSGGGRETQYF
-,TRBJ2-1,-,TRBV19,TGTGCCACCTCACTGGTAGATGAGCAGTTCTTC,CATSLVDEQFF
TRBD2,TRBJ2-1,-,TRBV6-5,TGTGCCAGCAGTTTCGCTAGCGGGAGGGCCTTCAATGAGCAGTTCTTC,CASSFASGRAFNEQFF
-,TRBJ1-1,-,TRBV6-6,TGTGCCAGCAGGCCAGGGAGGACTGAAGCTTTCTTT,CASRPGRTEAFF
TRBD2,TRBJ2-5,-,TRBV7-8,TGTGCCAGCAGCTCAGATACTAGCGGGATGTACCAAGAGACCCAGTACTTC,CASSSDTSGMYQETQYF
TRBD1,TRBJ2-7,-,TRBV6-1,TGTGCCAGCAGTAAGGACAGGGAAGCGTACGAGCAGTACTTC,CASSKDREAYEQYF
-,TRBJ2-3,-,TRBV2,TGTGCCGTTTACGGCAGGGGACTCTCCTCCACAGATACGCAGTATTTT,CAVYGRGLSSTDTQYF
TRBD2,TRBJ2-7,-,TRBV11-2,TGTGCCAGCAGCTTGAGGCGTCTAGCGGGAGATTATGAGCAGTACTTC,CASSLRRLAGDYEQYF
TRBD2,TRBJ2-1,-,TRBV6-5,TGTGCCAGCAATTATCTAGCGGGAGGGCCGGGCAATGAGCAGTTCTTC,CASNYLAGGPGNEQFF
-,TRBJ1-5,-,TRBV7-9,TGTGCCAGCAGCTTAACAGACAGCAATCAGCCCCAGCATTTT,CASSLTDSNQPQHF
-,TRBJ2-2,once,TRBV11-2,TGTGCCAGCAGCTTAGGGGCTGCCGGGGAGCTGTTTTTT,CASSLGAAGELFF
TRBD2,TRBJ2-1,-,TRBV19,TGTGCCAGTAGTGACGGGACTAGCGGTTACAATGAGCAGTTCTTC,CASSDGTSGYNEQFF
TRBD1,TRBJ1-2,-,TRBV2,TGTGCCAGCAGCTTCCGGACAGGGAAGGATCTTGGGAACTATGGCTACACCTTC,CASSFRTGKDLGNYGYTF
-,TRBJ2-1,-,TRBV13,TGTGCCAGCAGCTTAGCGGCCAATGAGCAGTTCTTC,CASSLAANEQFF
-,TRBJ2-7,once,TRBV2,TGTGCCAGCACCGACCGCAGGGACGAGCAGTACTTC,CASTDRRDEQYF
TRBD1,TRBJ2-7,-,TRBV27,TGTGCCACCTGGGACAGGGGGGTGTGGCAGTACTTC,CATWDRGVWQYF
-,TRBJ1-5,-,TRBV18,TGTGCCAGCTCACCTAACCGATTAAATCAGCCCCAGCATTTT,CASSPNRLNQPQHF
-,TRBJ2-5,-,TRBV7-2,TGTGCCAGCAGCTTCGTGAGGGGGGTTCAAGAGACCCAGTACTTC,CASSFVRGVQETQYF
-,TRBJ2-1,-,TRBV30,TGTGCCTGGACGTCCGGGCCCTCCTACAATGAGCAGTTCTTC,CAWTSGPSYNEQFF
-,TRBJ2-7,-,TRBV27,TGTGCCAGCAGTTTATCTGTGGCTTCCCTGTTAAGGGGAGGCTACGAGCAGTACTTC,CASSLSVASLLRGGYEQYF
-,TRBJ2-7,-,TRBV15,TGTGCCACCAGCAGAGGGGCCGAGCAGTACTTC,CATSRGAEQYF
-,TRBJ1-5,-,TRBV7-6,TGTGCCAGCAGCCCCGCCCACAGGGTAAATCAGCCCCAGCATTTT,CASSPAHRVNQPQHF
-,TRBJ2-2,-,TRBV28,TGTGCCAGCAGCCAGGAGGACACCGGGGAGCTGTTTTTT,CASSQEDTGELFF
-,TRBJ2-1,-,TRBV9,TGTGCCAGCAGCGTAAAGTCAGGGTTCATCAATGAGCAGTTCTTC,CASSVKSGFINEQFF
-,TRBJ1-1,-,TRBV5-4,TGTGCCAGCAGCCCCGGGACCGCGTTAAATGAAGCTTTCTTT,CASSPGTALNEAFF
TRBD1,TRBJ2-5,-,TRBV7-9,TGTGCCAGCAGCCCCGCGGGCAGGGGGCCGGAGACCCAGTACTTC,CASSPAGRGPETQYF
-,TRBJ2-3,-,TRBV19,TGTGCCAGTAGGACGTGGGCAACTAGCACAGATACGCAGTATTTT,CASRTWATSTDTQYF
-,TRBJ1-2,once,TRBV5-1,TGCGCCAGCAGCTTGGATGGGGCGTCGGGCTATGGCTACACCTTC,CASSLDGASGYGYTF
TRBD2,TRBJ2-3,-,TRBV27,TGTGCCAGCAGTCAGAGACTAGCGGGAGGGGTAGATACGCAGTATTTT,CASSQRLAGGVDTQYF
-,TRBJ2-1,once,TRBV7-9,TGTGCCAGCAGCCGTTTGGGGACGAGGGGCCATGAGCAGTTCTTC,CASSRLGTRGHEQFF
-,TRBJ1-2,-,TRBV6-5,TGTGCCAGCAGTTTTTCTAACTATGGCTACACCTTC,CASSFSNYGYTF
-,TRBJ2-1,-,TRBV9,TGTGCCAGCGGGCGGGGTAACAATGAGCAGTTCTTC,CASGRGNNEQFF
TRBD1,TRBJ1-1,-,TRBV2,TGTGCCGCCCCAGGGGGCCTTAGACGGACTGAAGCTTTCTTT,CAAPGGLRRTEAFF
TRBD2,TRBJ2-1,-,TRBV7-9,TGTGCCAGCAGCACCCAGACTAGCGGGAGTTCCTACAATGAGCAGTTCTTC,CASSTQTSGSSYNEQFF
TRBD1,TRBJ1-4,-,TRBV30,TGTGCCTGGGGGACAGGGGTTAATGAAAAACTGTTTTTT,CAWGTGVNEKLFF
-,TRBJ1-4,once,TRBV7-9,TGTGCCAGCAGCCCATTTCTGGGGGGCGTCAATGAAAAACTGTTTTTT,CASSPFLGGVNEKLFF